This T cell receptor (beta chain) was recorded in a study of blood T cell repertoires in COVID-19. Study-level background: Samples taken during acute and convalescent COVID-19 were collected in the United States, Italy and Spain. T cells, B-cell-depleted T cells, or PBMCs provided the cDNA or gDNA that served as material.

As handled by the study authors: Reference gene primer amplification yielded estimated nucleated cell counts. Assay: immunoSEQ multiplex PCR; the TCRdb copy retains only in-frame clones and omits some. That table supplies the V and J calls and clone size; D and trimming were determined from the DNA. The data hold over 200,000 clones, with roughly four fifths observed a single time. The V gene's germline CDR1 is SGDLS and CDR2 YYNGEE. V was clipped by 5 bases and J by 2 bases, with 20 bases between them. There are 18 residues in the CDR3. The sequence derives from a man aged 45-65 years with active or convalescent COVID-19. Sequencing used peripheral blood. The chain employs TRBV9 and TRBJ2-6, with unresolved D. The CDR3 sequence: CASSLGHLFHPGANVLTF. Written as DNA, the CDR3 is TGTGCCAGCAGTCTTGGGCATTTATTTCATCCTGGGGCCAACGTCCTGACTTTC.